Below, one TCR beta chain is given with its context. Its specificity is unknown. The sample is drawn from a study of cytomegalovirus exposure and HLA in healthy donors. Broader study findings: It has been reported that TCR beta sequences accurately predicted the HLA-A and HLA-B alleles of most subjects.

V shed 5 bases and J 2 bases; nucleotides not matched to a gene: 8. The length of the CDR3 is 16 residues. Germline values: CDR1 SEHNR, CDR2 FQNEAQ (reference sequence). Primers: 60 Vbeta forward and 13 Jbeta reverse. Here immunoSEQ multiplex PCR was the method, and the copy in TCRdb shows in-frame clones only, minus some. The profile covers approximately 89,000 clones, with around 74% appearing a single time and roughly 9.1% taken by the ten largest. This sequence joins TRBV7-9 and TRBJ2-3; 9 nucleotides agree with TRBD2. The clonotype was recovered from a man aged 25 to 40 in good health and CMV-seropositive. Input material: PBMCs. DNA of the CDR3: TGTGCCAGCAGCGAACATAGCGGGGGATCCACAGATACGCAGTATTTT. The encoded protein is CASSEHSGGSTDTQYF.